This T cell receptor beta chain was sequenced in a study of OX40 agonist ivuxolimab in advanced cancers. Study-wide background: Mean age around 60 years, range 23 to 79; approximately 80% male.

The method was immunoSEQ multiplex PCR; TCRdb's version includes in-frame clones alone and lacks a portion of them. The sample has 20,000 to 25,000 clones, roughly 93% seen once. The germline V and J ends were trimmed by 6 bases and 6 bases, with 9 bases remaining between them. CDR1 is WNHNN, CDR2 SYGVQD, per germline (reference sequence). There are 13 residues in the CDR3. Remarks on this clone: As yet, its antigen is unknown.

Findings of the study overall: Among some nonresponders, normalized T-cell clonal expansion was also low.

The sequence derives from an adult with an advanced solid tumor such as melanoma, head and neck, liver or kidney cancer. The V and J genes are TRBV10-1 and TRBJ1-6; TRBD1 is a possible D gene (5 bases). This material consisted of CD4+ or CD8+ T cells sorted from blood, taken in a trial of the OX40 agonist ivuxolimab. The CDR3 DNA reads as TGCGCCAGCAGCCGGGACCTTAATTCACCCCTCCACTTT. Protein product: CASSRDLNSPLHF.